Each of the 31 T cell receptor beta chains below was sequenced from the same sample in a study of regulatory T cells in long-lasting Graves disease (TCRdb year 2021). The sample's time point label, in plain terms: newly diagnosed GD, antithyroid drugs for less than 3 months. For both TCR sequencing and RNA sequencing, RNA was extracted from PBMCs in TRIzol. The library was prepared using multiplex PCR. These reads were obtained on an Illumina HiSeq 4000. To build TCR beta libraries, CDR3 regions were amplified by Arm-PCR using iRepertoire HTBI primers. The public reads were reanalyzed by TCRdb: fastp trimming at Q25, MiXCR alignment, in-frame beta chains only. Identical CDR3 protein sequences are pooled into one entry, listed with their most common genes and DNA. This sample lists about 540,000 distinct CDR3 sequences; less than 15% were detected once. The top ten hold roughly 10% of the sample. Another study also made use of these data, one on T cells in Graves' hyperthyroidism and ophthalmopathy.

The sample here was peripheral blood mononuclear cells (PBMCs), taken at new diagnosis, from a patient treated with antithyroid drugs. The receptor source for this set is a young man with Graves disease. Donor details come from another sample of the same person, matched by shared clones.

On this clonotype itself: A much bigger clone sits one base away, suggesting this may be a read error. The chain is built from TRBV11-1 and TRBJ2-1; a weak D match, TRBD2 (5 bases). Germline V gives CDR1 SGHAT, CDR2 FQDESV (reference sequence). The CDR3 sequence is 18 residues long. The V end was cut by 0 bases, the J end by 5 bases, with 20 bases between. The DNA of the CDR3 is TGTGCCAGCAGCTTAGCACCCCTTAGTGGGCGGCGGGACAATGAGCAGTTCTTC. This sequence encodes CASSLAPLSGRRDNEQFF.

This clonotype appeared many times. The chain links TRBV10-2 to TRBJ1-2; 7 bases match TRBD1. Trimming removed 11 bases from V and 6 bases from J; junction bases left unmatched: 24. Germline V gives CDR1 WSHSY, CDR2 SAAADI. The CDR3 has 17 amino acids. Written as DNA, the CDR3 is TGCGCCCTCTCCCCAGGGACAACAGGGGTACGGCCCGATGGCTACACCTTC. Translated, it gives CALSPGTTGVRPDGYTF.

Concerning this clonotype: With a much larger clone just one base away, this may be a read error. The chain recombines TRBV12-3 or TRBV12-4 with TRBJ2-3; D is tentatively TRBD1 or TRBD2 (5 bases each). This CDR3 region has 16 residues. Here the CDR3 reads CASSLASGPLYNEQSF. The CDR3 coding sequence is TGTGCCAGCAGTTTAGCCTCGGGACCCCTGTACAATGAGCAGTCCTTC.

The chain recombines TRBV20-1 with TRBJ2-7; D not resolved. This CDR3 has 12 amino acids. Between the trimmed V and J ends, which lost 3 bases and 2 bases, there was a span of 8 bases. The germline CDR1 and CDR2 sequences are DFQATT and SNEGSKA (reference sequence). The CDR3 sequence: CSASKRTYEQYF. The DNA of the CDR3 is TGCAGTGCTAGTAAGAGAACCTACGAGCAGTACTTC.

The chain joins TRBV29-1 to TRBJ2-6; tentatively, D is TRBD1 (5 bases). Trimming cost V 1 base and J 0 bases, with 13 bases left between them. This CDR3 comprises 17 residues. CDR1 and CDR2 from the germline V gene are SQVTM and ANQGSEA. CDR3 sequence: CSVEGGLLSSGANVLTF. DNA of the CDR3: TGCAGCGTTGAAGGGGGCCTCTTAAGCTCTGGGGCCAACGTCCTGACTTTC.

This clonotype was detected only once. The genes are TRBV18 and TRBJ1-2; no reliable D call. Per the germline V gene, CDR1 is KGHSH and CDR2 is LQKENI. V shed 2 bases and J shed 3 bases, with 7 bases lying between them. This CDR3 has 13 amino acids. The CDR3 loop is CASSPGNDYGYTF. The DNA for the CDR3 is TGTGCCAGCTCACCAGGGAATGACTATGGCTACACCTTC. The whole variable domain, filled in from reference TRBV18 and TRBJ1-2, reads NAGVMQNPRHLVRRRGQEARLRCSPMKGHSHVYWYRQLPEEGLKFMVYLQKENIIDESGMPKERFSAEFPKEGPSILRIQQVVRGDSAAYFCASSPGNDYGYTFGSGTRLTVV.

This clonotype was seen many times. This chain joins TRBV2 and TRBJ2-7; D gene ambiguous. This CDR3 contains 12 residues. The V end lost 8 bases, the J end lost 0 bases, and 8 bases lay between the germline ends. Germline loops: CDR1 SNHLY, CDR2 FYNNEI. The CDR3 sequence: CASQGSSYEQYF. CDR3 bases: TGTGCCAGCCAAGGGTCCTCCTACGAGCAGTACTTC.

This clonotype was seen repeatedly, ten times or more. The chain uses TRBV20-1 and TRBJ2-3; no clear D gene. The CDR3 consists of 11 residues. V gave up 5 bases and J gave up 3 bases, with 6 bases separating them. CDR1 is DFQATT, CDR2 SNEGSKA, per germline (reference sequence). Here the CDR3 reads CSALGTDTQYF. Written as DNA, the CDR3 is TGCAGTGCTCTGGGGACAGATACGCAGTATTTT.

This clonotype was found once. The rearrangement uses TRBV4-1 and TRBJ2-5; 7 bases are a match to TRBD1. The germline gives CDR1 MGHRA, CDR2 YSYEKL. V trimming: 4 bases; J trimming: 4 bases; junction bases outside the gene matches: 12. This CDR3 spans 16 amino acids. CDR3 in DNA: TGCGCCAGCAGCCCCAGAATAACAGGGGTGGTAGAGACCCAGTACTTC. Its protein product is CASSPRITGVVETQYF.

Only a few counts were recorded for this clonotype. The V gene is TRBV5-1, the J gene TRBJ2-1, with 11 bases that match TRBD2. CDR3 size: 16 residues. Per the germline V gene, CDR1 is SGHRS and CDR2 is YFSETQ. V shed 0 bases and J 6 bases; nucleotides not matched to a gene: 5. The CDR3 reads CASSLGLAGGANEQFF. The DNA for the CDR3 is TGCGCCAGCAGCTTGGGGTTAGCGGGAGGGGCCAATGAGCAGTTCTTC.

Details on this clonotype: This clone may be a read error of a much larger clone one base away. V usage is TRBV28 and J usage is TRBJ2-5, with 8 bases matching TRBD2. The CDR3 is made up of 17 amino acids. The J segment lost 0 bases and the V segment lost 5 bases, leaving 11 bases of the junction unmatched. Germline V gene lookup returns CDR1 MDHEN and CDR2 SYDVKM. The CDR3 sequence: CASSPSGLAGYQETQYF. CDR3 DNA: TGTGCCAGCAGTCCCTCTGGACTAGCCGGATACCAAGAGACCCAGTACTTC. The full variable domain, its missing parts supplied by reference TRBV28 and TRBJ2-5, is DVKVTQSSRYLVKRTGEKVFLECVQDMDHENMFWYRQDPGLGLRLIYFSYDVKMKEKGDIPEGYSVSREKKERFSLILESASTNQTSMYLCASSPSGLAGYQETQYFGPGTRLLVL.

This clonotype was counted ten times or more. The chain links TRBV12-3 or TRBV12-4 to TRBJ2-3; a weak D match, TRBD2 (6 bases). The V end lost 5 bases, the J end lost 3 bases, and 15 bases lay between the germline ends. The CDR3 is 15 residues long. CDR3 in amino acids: CASSARRGLTDTQYF. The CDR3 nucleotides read TGTGCCAGCAGTGCCCGACGGGGGTTGACAGATACGCAGTATTTT.

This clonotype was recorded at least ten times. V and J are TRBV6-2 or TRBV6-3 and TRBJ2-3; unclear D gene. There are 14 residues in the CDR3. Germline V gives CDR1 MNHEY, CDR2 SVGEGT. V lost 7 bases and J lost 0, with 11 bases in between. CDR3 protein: CASTPAPSTDTQYF. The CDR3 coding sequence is TGTGCCAGCACACCAGCGCCGAGCACAGATACGCAGTATTTT.

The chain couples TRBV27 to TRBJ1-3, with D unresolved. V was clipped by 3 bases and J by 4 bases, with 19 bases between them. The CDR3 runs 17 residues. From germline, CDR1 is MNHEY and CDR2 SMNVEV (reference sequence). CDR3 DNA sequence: TGTGCCAGCAGTTTGAGGGCTTGGGGTCGGGGAGGAAACACCATATATTTT. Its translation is CASSLRAWGRGGNTIYF.

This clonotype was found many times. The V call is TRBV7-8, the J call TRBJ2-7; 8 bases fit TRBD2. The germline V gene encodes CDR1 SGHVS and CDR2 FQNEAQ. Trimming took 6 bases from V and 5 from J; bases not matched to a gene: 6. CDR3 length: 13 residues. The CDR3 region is CASRSAGAHEQYF. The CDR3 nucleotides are TGTGCCAGCAGATCAGCGGGAGCACACGAGCAGTACTTC.

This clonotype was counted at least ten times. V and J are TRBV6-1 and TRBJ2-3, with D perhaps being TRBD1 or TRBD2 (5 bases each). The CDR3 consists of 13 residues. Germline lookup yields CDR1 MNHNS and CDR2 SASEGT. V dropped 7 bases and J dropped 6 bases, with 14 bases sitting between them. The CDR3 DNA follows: TGTGCCAGCAAAACACGGGACCCTGATACGCAGTATTTT. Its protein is CASKTRDPDTQYF.

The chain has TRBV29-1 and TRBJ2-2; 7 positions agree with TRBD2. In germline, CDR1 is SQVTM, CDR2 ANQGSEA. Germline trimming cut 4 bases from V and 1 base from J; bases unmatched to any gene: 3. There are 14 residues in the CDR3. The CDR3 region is CSVVGLVNTGELFF. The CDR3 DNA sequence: TGCAGCGTTGTTGGACTAGTGAACACCGGGGAGCTGTTTTTT.

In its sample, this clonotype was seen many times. CDR3 nucleotide sequence: TGTGCCAGCAGCCAACCCGGGATTCTTGGGTATACGCAGTATTTT. It translates to CASSQPGILGYTQYF. The V gene is TRBV7-2, the J gene TRBJ2-3, with D maybe TRBD2 (5 bases). Germline lookup yields CDR1 SGHTA and CDR2 FQGNSA. The CDR3 consists of 15 residues. The V gene lost 5 bases and the J gene lost 7 bases, with 19 bases spanning the gap.

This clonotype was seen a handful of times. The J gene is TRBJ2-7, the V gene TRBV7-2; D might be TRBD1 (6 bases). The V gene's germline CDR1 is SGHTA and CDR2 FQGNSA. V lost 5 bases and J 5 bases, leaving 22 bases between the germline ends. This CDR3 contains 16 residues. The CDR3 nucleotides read TGTGCCAGCAGCCCCATACAGGGCGGAGCGGCCGACGAGCAGTACTTC. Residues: CASSPIQGGAADEQYF.

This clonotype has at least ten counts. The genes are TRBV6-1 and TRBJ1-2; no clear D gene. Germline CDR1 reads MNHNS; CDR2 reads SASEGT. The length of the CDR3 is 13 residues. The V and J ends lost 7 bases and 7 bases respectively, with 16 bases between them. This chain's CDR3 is CASMGTGEGGYTF. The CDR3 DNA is TGTGCCAGCATGGGCACGGGAGAAGGTGGCTACACCTTC.

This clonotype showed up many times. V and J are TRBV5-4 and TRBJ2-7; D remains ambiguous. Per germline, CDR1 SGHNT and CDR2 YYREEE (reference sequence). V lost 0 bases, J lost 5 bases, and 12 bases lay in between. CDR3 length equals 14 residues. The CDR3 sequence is CASSLAPGIDEQYF. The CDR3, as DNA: TGTGCCAGCAGCTTGGCTCCAGGAATCGACGAGCAGTACTTC.

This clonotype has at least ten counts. DNA of the CDR3: TGTGCCAGCAGGCTAGCGGGAGTATCCTACGAGCAGTACTTC. Amino acids: CASRLAGVSYEQYF. The rearrangement joins TRBV2 to TRBJ2-7, with 10 nucleotides matching TRBD2. Germline V CDR1 and CDR2: SNHLY, FYNNEI. The V gene end was trimmed by 6 bases and the J gene end by 1 base; junction bases not matched to a gene: 3. The CDR3 loop spans 14 amino acids.

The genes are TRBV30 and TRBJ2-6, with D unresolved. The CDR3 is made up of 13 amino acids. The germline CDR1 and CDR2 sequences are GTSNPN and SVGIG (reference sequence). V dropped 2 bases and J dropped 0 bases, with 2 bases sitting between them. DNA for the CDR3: TGTGCCTGGAGTATCTCTGGGGCCAACGTCCTGACTTTC. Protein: CAWSISGANVLTF.

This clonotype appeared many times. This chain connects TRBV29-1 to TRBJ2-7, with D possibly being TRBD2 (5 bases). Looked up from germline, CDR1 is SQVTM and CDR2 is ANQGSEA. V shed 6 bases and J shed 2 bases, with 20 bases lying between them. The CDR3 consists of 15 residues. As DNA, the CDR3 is TGCAGCGTGACCCTACTTGGGGAACTAGCCTACGAGCAGTACTTC. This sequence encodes CSVTLLGELAYEQYF.

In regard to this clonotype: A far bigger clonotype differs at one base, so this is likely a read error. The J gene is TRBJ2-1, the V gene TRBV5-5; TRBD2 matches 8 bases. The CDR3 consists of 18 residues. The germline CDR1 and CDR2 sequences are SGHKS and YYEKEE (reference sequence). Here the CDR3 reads CASSSGREVPSSYNEQLF. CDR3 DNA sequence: TGCGCCAGCAGTTCGGGGCGGGAGGTCCCGAGCTCCTACAATGAGCAGCTCTTC.

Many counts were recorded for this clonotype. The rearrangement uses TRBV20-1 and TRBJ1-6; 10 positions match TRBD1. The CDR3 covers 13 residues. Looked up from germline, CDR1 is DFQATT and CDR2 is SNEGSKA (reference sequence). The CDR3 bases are TGCAGCGCGGACAGGGGGAGTAATTCACCCCTCCACTTT. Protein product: CSADRGSNSPLHF.

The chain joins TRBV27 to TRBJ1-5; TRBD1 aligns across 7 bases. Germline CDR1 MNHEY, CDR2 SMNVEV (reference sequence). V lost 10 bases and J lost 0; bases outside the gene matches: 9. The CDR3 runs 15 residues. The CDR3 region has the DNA TGTGCCACCCGGACAGGTCCTTTTAGCAATCAGCCCCAGCATTTT. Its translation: CATRTGPFSNQPQHF.

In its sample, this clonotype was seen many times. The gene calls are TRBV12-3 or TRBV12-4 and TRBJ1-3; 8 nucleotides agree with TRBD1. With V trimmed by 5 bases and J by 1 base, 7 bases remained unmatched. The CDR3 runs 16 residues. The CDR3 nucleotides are TGTGCCAGCAGTCACAGGGGGGCTGATTCTGGAAACACCATATATTTT. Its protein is CASSHRGADSGNTIYF.

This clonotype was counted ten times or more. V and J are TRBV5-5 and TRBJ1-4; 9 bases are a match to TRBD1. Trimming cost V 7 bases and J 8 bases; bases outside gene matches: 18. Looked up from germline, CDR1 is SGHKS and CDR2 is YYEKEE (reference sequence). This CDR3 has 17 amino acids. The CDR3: CASSTDRGRAHREKLFF. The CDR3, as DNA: TGTGCCAGCTCGACGGACAGGGGCAGGGCCCACAGAGAAAAACTGTTTTTT.

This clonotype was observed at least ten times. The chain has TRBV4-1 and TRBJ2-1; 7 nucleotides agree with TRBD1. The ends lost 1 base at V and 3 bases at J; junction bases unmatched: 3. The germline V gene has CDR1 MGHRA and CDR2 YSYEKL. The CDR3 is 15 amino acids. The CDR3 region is CASSQVPGGYNEQFF. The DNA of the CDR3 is TGCGCCAGCAGCCAAGTTCCAGGGGGCTACAATGAGCAGTTCTTC.

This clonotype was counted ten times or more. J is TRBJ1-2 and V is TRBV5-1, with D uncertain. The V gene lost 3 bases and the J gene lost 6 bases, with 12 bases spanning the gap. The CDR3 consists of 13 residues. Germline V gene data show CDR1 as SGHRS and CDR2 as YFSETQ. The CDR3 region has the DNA TGCGCCAGCAGCTCGGAACCTTGGGATGGCTACACCTTC. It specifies CASSSEPWDGYTF.